The T cell receptor beta chain described here comes from a study of shared clonotypes between healthy human individuals. Study background: Each donor had three CD4 naive, three CD4 memory, two CD8 naive and one CD8 memory plate. Overall study findings and caveats: Donors were few, which limited the genetic and exposure-history diversity represented. Blood alone was sampled, and tissue repertoires likely differ.

As concerns this clone: Antigen specificity is unknown.

The assay was immunoSEQ multiplex PCR, and TCRdb's table has in-frame clones only and misses some. The data contain roughly 1 million clones, around 75% of them singletons. Germline-derived CDR1 and CDR2 are SEHNR and FQNEAQ (reference sequence). Trimming removed 2 bases from V and 3 bases from J; junction bases left unmatched: 4. The CDR3 runs to 15 residues. Material: memory CD4+ T cells sorted from blood. Subset meaning: CD45RA-negative fraction. The chain carries TRBV7-9 and TRBJ2-7; 10 bases are shared with TRBD1. This TCR was sampled from a man aged 18 to 35 in good health. The DNA of the CDR3 is TGTGCCAGCAGCTTAACATGGACAGGGGGCTACGAGCAGTACTTC. Translation: CASSLTWTGGYEQYF.